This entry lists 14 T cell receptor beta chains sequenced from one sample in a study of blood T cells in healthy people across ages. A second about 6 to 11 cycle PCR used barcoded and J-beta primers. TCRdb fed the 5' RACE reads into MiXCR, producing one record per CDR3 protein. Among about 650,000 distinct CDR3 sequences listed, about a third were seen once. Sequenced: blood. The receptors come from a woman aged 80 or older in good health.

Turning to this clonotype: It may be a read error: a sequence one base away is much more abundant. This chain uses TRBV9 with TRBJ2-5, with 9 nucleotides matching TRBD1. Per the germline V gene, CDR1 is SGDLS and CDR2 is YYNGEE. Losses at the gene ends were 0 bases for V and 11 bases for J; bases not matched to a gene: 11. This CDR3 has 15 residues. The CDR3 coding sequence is TGTGCCAGCAGCGTAGACGTACAGGGGGCCAGTGAGCAGTACTTC. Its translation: CASSVDVQGASEQYF.

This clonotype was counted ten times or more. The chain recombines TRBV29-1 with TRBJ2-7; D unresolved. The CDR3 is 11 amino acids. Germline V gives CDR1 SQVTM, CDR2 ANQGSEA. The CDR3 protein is CSKTWGYEQYF. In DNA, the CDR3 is TGCAGTAAGACATGGGGCTACGAGCAGTACTTC.

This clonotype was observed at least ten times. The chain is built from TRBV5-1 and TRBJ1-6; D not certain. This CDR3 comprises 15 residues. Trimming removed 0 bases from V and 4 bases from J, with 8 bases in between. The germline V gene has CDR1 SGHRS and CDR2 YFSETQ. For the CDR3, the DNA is TGCGCCAGCAGCTTGGATGGCAGTTATAATTCACCCCTCCACTTT. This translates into CASSLDGSYNSPLHF.

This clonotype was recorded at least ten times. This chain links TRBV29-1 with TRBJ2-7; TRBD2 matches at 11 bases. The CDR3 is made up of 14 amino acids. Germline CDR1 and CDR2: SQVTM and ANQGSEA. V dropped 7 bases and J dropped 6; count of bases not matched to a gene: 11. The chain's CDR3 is CSGSNSGGASEQYF. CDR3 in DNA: TGCAGCGGTTCCAATAGCGGGGGGGCATCCGAGCAGTACTTC.

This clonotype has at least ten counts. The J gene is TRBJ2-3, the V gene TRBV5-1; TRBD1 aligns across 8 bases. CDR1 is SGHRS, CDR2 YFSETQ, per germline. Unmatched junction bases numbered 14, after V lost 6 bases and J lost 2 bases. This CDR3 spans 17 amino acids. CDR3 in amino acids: CASTRGRGQGFTDTQYF. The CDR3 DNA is TGCGCCAGCACCCGCGGTCGTGGACAGGGATTCACAGATACGCAGTATTTT. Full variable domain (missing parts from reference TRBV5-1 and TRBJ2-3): KAGVTQTPRYLIKTRGQQVTLSCSPISGHRSVSWYQQTPGQGLQFLFEYFSETQRNKGNFPGRFSGRQFSNSRSEMNVSTLELGDSALYLCASTRGRGQGFTDTQYFGPGTRLTVL.

The CDR3 sequence is CASSQRDQGQGAREQYF. The CDR3 DNA follows: TGCGCCAGCAGCCAGAGGGACCAGGGACAGGGGGCAAGGGAGCAGTACTTC. The chain carries TRBV4-1 and TRBJ2-5; 12 bases agree with TRBD1. The ends lost 3 bases at V and 11 bases at J; junction bases unmatched: 16. The CDR3 sequence is 17 residues long. CDR1 is MGHRA, CDR2 YSYEKL, per germline.

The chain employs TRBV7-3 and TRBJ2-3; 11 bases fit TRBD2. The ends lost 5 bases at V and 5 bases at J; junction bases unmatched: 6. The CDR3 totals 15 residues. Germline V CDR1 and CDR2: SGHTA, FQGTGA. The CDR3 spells CASSQVAGGEDTQYF. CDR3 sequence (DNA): TGTGCCAGCAGCCAAGTAGCGGGGGGGGAAGATACGCAGTATTTT.

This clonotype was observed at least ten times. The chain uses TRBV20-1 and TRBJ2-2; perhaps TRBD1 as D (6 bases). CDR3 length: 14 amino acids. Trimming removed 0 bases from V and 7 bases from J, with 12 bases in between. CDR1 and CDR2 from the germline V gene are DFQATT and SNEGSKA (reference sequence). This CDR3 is CSARDLTRGGELFF. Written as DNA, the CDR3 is TGCAGTGCTAGAGATCTAACCAGGGGCGGGGAGCTGTTTTTT.

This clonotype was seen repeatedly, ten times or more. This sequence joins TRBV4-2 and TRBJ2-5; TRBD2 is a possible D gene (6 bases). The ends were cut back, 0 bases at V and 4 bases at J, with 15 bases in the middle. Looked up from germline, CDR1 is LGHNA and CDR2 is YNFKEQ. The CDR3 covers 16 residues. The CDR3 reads CASSQESLEGRETQYF. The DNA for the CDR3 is TGTGCCAGCAGCCAAGAGTCACTGGAGGGGAGAGAGACCCAGTACTTC.

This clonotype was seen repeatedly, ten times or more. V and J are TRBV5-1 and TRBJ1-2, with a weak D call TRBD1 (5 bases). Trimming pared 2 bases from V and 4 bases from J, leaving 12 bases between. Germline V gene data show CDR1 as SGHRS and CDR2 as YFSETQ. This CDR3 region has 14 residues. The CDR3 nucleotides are TGCGCCAGCAGCTTCGGGGGAGAGGGCTATGGCTACACCTTC. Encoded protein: CASSFGGEGYGYTF.

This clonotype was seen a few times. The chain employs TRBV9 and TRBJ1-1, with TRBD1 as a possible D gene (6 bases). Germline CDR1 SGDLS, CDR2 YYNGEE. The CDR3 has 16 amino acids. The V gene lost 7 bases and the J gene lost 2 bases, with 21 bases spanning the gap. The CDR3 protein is CASGDARRQDNTEAFF. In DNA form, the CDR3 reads TGTGCCAGCGGCGACGCCCGGAGACAGGACAACACTGAAGCTTTCTTT.

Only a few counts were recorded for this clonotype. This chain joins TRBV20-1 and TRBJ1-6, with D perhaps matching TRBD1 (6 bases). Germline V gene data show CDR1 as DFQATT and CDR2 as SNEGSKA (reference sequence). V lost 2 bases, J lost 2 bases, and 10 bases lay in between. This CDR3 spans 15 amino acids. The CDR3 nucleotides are TGCAGTGCTAGACAAGGGGGAGCCTATAATTCACCCCTCCACTTT. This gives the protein CSARQGGAYNSPLHF.

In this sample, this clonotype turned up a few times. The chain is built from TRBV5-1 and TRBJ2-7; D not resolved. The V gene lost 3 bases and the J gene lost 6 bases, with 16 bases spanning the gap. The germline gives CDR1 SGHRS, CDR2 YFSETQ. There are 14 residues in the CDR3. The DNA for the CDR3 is TGCGCCAGCAGCTGGGTCCCTGGCACAGCCGAGCAGTACTTC. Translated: CASSWVPGTAEQYF.

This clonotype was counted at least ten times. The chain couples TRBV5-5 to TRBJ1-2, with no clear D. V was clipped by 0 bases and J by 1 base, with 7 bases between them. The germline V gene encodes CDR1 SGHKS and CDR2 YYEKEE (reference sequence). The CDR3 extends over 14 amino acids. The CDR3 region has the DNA TGTGCCAGCAGCTTGGCCGACATTAACTATGGCTACACCTTC. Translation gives CASSLADINYGYTF.